The rows below give T cell receptor beta chains drawn from one sample of a study of cytomegalovirus exposure and HLA in healthy donors. The repertoire was sequenced with immunoSEQ multiplex PCR; TCRdb's copy has only in-frame clones and lacks some. The sample contains about 140,000 clones, about three quarters of which appear only once. The sequencing input was PBMCs. These TCRs come from a woman in her 30s in good health and CMV-seronegative. Both conserved end residues are part of each CDR3. The D gene is left open where the match is weak. Only some rows state a clone size, as once, few, many or a class for expanded clones.

D	V	J	size	DNA	CDR3
TRBD2	TRBV6-6	TRBJ2-3	NA	TGTGCCAGCACCCCCCGGGCTAGCGGTCCTGCTACGCAGTATTTT	CASTPRASGPATQYF
TRBD1	TRBV6-5	TRBJ1-1	NA	TGTGCCAGCAGTTACCCACAGGGGGCGAACACTGAAGCTTTCTTT	CASSYPQGANTEAFF
NA	TRBV30	TRBJ1-2	NA	TGTGCCTGGATTGACAGAAGGGATGGCTACACCTTC	CAWIDRRDGYTF
TRBD1	TRBV19	TRBJ2-7	NA	TGTGCCAGTAGTCGGACAGGGGGCTACGAGCAGTACTTC	CASSRTGGYEQYF
TRBD1	TRBV27	TRBJ2-7	NA	TGTGCCAGCAGTACCCGACAGGGGGCGGAGTACGAGCAGTACTTC	CASSTRQGAEYEQYF
NA	TRBV5-1	TRBJ2-7	NA	TGCGCCAGCAGCTCCACCTACGGCTCCTACGAGCAGTACTTC	CASSSTYGSYEQYF
NA	TRBV19	TRBJ1-5	NA	TGTGCCAGTAGCGCGCTCGACAGAGATCAGCCCCAGCATTTT	CASSALDRDQPQHF
NA	TRBV7-2	TRBJ2-7	NA	TGTGCCAGCAGCCCTCCCGGGGTGCCCGAGCAGTACTTC	CASSPPGVPEQYF
TRBD2	TRBV7-9	TRBJ2-3	NA	TGTGCCAGCAGCTTGGGACTAGCGGGGGGAGGGGATACGCAGTATTTT	CASSLGLAGGGDTQYF
NA	TRBV29-1	TRBJ1-1	NA	TGCAGCGTACTACAGGGCTACACTGAAGCTTTCTTT	CSVLQGYTEAFF
NA	TRBV30	TRBJ2-3	NA	TGTGCCTGGAGTTCCCAGGGAACTAGCACAGATACGCAGTATTTT	CAWSSQGTSTDTQYF
TRBD1	TRBV5-4	TRBJ2-1	NA	TGTGCCAGCAGCGTTGACAGGGAAAATGAGCAGTTCTTC	CASSVDRENEQFF
NA	TRBV6-1	TRBJ1-1	NA	TGTGCCAGCAGTGAGAAGCCCATGAACACTGAAGCTTTCTTT	CASSEKPMNTEAFF
TRBD1	TRBV5-1	TRBJ1-1	NA	TGCGCCAGCAGCCAGGGACAGCTTAACACTGAAGCTTTCTTT	CASSQGQLNTEAFF
TRBD2	TRBV5-6	TRBJ2-1	few	TGTGCCAGCAGCTTGTATTCTAGCGGGGAGTACAATGAGCAGTTCTTC	CASSLYSSGEYNEQFF
TRBD2	TRBV4-1	TRBJ2-3	NA	TGCGCCAGCAGCCTCAGAGCGGCGGGAGCAGATACGCAGTATTTT	CASSLRAAGADTQYF
NA	TRBV6-1	TRBJ1-3	NA	TGTGCCAGCAGTGCCCGGGGACATAGCTCTGGAAACACCATATATTTT	CASSARGHSSGNTIYF
TRBD1	TRBV25-1	TRBJ2-2	NA	TGTGCCAGCAGTGAATGGGCCGTGGGGACAGGGTCCACCGGGGAGCTGTTTTTT	CASSEWAVGTGSTGELFF
TRBD1	TRBV15	TRBJ2-7	NA	TGTGCCACCAGCAGAGACCTGGGACAGGGGGTCCACGAGCAGTACTTC	CATSRDLGQGVHEQYF
TRBD2	TRBV5-1	TRBJ2-3	NA	TGCGCCAGCAGGCAAAGCGGGGGAGGTGATACGCAGTATTTT	CASRQSGGGDTQYF
TRBD2	TRBV4-3	TRBJ2-2	NA	TGCGCCAGCAGCCAAGGGGTAAAGGGAGCGGGGGGGCCAAGCGGGGAGCTGTTTTTT	CASSQGVKGAGGPSGELFF